The 26 T cell receptor beta chains below were found in one sample sequenced in a study of CXCR3-negative and CXCR3-positive naive CD8 T cells. Study findings and constraints: CXCR3-negative naive cells had less hydrophobic TRB CDR3s than did CXCR3-positive naive cells.

With UMI labels, 5' RACE was used to prepare the TRB cDNA libraries. No DNA is given; TCRdb re-called the 5' RACE reads and lists each CDR3 protein once. Its clone listing holds about 6,900 distinct CDR3 sequences. These receptors have no known antigen. Source material: naive CXCR3+ CD8+ T cells from blood. The subset: CD45RO-CCR7+CD27+CD95- naive CD8+ T cells expressing CXCR3 (TNR3+). The receptors originated from a human donor in good health. Some clones in this sample may be carry-over from other donors' samples.

This clonotype is classed as medium-sized by frequency. This chain links TRBV7-2 with TRBJ2-1; TCRdb picks TRBD1, but there is no DNA to check that call. In germline, CDR1 is SGHTA, CDR2 FQGNSA. The CDR3 sequence is 15 residues long. The CDR3 protein is CASSPQGGGYNEQFF. Full variable domain (rest looked up from reference TRBV7-2 and TRBJ2-1): GAGVSQSPSNKVTEKGKDVELRCDPISGHTALYWYRQSLGQGLEFLIYFQGNSAPDKSGLPSDRFSAERTGGSVSTLTIQRTQQEDSAVYLCASSPQGGGYNEQFFGPGTRLTVL.

The gene calls are TRBV7-9 and TRBJ1-2; TCRdb indicates TRBD1, and absent DNA this call remains unverified. The CDR3 is 16 amino acids. Looked up from germline, CDR1 is SEHNR and CDR2 is FQNEAQ (reference sequence). The CDR3 protein is CASSLAGTDRNYGYTF.

The rearrangement joins TRBV5-1 to TRBJ2-1; checking the TCRdb D call of TRBD2 is not possible without DNA. Germline-derived CDR1 and CDR2 are SGHRS and YFSETQ. CDR3 length: 14 amino acids. CDR3 loop: CASPFLSGHNEQFF.

This chain uses TRBV7-2 with TRBJ2-1; there is no DNA to check the TCRdb D call of TRBD2. This CDR3 is 20 amino acids long. CDR1 and CDR2 (germline): SGHTA, FQGNSA. CDR3 protein: CASSLGLAGVSPANYNEQFF.

The chain uses TRBV14 and TRBJ2-1; lacking DNA, the TRBD2 call made by TCRdb goes unchecked. CDR3 length: 16 amino acids. CDR1 and CDR2 (germline): SGHDN, FVKESK. The CDR3: CASSLIPRAAYNEQFF. Full variable domain (rest looked up from reference TRBV14 and TRBJ2-1): EAGVTQFPSHSVIEKGQTVTLRCDPISGHDNLYWYRRVMGKEIKFLLHFVKESKQDESGMPNNRFLAERTGGTYSTLKVQPAELEDSGVYFCASSLIPRAAYNEQFFGPGTRLTVL.

The chain employs TRBV13 and TRBJ2-2. There are 12 residues in the CDR3. Germline V CDR1 and CDR2: PRHDT, FYEKMQ (reference sequence). CDR3 region: CASSLASGELFF.

According to its frequency, this clonotype is medium-sized (0.01 to 0.1%). The chain couples TRBV5-1 to TRBJ2-3; TCRdb selects TRBD2, and the lack of DNA leaves this call unchecked. Germline V gene sequence: CDR1 SGHRS, CDR2 YFSETQ. The CDR3 length is 15 residues. The CDR3 is CASSLRTILTDTQYF.

J is TRBJ1-1 and V is TRBV27; the D call of TRBD1 rests on TCRdb alone, since no DNA is present to check it. Germline assignment: CDR1 MNHEY and CDR2 SMNVEV (reference sequence). The CDR3 extends over 14 amino acids. CDR3 sequence reads: CASSRTGGGTEAFF.

The chain is built from TRBV11-2 and TRBJ2-7; with no DNA, the TCRdb D assignment of TRBD2 cannot be verified. The CDR3 consists of 20 residues. Germline values: CDR1 SGHAT, CDR2 FQNNGV. The CDR3 spells CASSLEEAGLAGRFLYEQYF.

The rearrangement uses TRBV12-3 or TRBV12-4 and TRBJ2-7. CDR3 length: 14 amino acids. CDR3 amino acids: CASSLGEGPNEQYF.

The rearrangement joins TRBV29-1 to TRBJ2-7; the D call of TRBD1 rests on TCRdb alone, since no DNA is present to check it. The germline CDR1 and CDR2 sequences are SQVTM and ANQGSEA. The CDR3 is made up of 14 amino acids. The CDR3 spells CSVDLGQETYEQYF.

This clonotype is identified as medium-sized from frequency. The V call is TRBV7-6, the J call TRBJ1-6. This CDR3 is built from 16 residues. CDR1 is SGHVS, CDR2 FNYEAQ, per germline. This CDR3 is CASSLAPNSYNSPLHF.

The rearrangement uses TRBV19 and TRBJ1-2; without DNA, the TCRdb call of TRBD1 cannot be checked. The germline V gene has CDR1 LNHDA and CDR2 SQIVND (reference sequence). CDR3 length: 13 residues. The CDR3 sequence is CASQGEPNYGYTF.

The chain is built from TRBV21-1 and TRBJ2-7; the TRBD1 assignment by TCRdb is unverifiable without DNA. TRBV21-1 is labeled a pseudogene. This CDR3 spans 18 amino acids. The CDR3 loop reads CASSKPPSSGTGVHEQYF.

The rearrangement links TRBV12-3 or TRBV12-4 to TRBJ2-1; lacking DNA, the TRBD2 call made by TCRdb goes unchecked. This CDR3 is built from 15 residues. The chain's CDR3 is CASSSLAGGRGEQFF.

The chain uses TRBV29-1 and TRBJ2-4. This CDR3 spans 17 amino acids. The germline V gene has CDR1 SQVTM and CDR2 ANQGSEA. CDR3 in amino acids: CSVEDKLIQPHKNIQYF.

The genes are TRBV27 and TRBJ2-1; the D gene TCRdb calls, TRBD2, cannot be checked with no DNA. The CDR3 has 15 residues. The germline gives CDR1 MNHEY, CDR2 SMNVEV (reference sequence). The CDR3 loop reads CASSLYTSGAREQFF.

This rearrangement joins TRBV28 to TRBJ2-7. The CDR3 runs to 13 residues. CDR1 is MDHEN and CDR2 is SYDVKM in the germline V gene. The CDR3 reads CASSLDEAYEQYF.

The CDR3 sequence is CASSPRPGGGGSSYNEQFF. The chain recombines TRBV18 with TRBJ2-1; the D call from TCRdb, TRBD1, cannot be confirmed without DNA. This CDR3 spans 19 amino acids. Germline CDR1 and CDR2: KGHSH and LQKENI.

This clonotype is called medium-sized based on its frequency. CDR3: CSIYPTYEQYF. The chain joins TRBV20-1 to TRBJ2-7. There are 11 residues in the CDR3. The germline V gene encodes CDR1 DFQATT and CDR2 SNEGSKA (reference sequence).

According to its frequency, this clonotype is medium-sized (0.01 to 0.1%). The gene calls are TRBV5-1 and TRBJ2-3. The CDR3 contains 14 residues. The germline V gene has CDR1 SGHRS and CDR2 YFSETQ. CDR3 sequence reads: CASSSDRSTDTQYF.

The chain carries TRBV12-3 or TRBV12-4 and TRBJ1-1. There are 11 residues in the CDR3. The CDR3 spells CSSSPTWPAFF.

The J gene is TRBJ2-1, the V gene TRBV7-9; TCRdb's D call, TRBD2, is unchecked because there is no DNA. Germline CDR1 SEHNR, CDR2 FQNEAQ (reference sequence). The CDR3 has 16 residues. The CDR3 sequence is CASSGSGTSAGNEQFF.

The chain combines TRBV7-3 with TRBJ2-5; absent DNA, TCRdb's TRBD2 call cannot be checked. Germline CDR1 is SGHTA and CDR2 is FQGTGA. The length of the CDR3 is 15 residues. The CDR3 protein is CARSRRLAGQETQYF.

The rearrangement joins TRBV12-3 or TRBV12-4 to TRBJ2-7; absent DNA, TCRdb's TRBD1 call cannot be checked. CDR3 length: 12 amino acids. CDR3 sequence reads: CATSRGVHEQYF.

The rearrangement joins TRBV9 to TRBJ1-2. CDR3 length equals 12 residues. CDR1 is SGDLS and CDR2 is YYNGEE in the germline V gene. This chain's CDR3 is CASSATAYGYTF.